Listed below are T cell receptor beta chains from one sample, sequenced in a study of read filtering for tumor transcriptome and immune sequencing. MiXCR was run by TCRdb on the reads, yielding one entry per CDR3 protein. Of over 35,000 distinct CDR3 sequences listed, about 11% are singletons. Sequencing was carried out using a population of CD138-negative cells sorted from bone marrow. The receptors were gathered from a donor aged 40 or over with multiple myeloma. The CDR3 runs from the conserved cysteine through the conserved F or W. Each record gives: D gene, clone size, J gene, V gene, CDR3 protein, CDR3 DNA. A D gene is named only where the DNA matches it firmly. The size entry is marked missing in some rows and otherwise reads once, few, many or a size class.

TRBD1 few TRBJ1-1 TRBV5-1 CASSFKPGQDGDTEAFF TGCGCCAGCAGCTTCAAACCGGGACAGGATGGAGACACTGAAGCTTTCTTT
TRBD2 - TRBJ2-3 TRBV20-1 CSPKAGGTDTQYF TGCAGTCCTAAAGCGGGGGGTACAGATACGCAGTATTTT
- many TRBJ2-1 TRBV27 CASSGGSGVRNEQFF TGTGCCAGCAGTGGTGGCAGTGGGGTGAGGAATGAGCAGTTCTTC
- many TRBJ2-3 TRBV10-1 CASSGHLETDTQYF TGCGCCAGCAGTGGGCACCTGGAGACAGATACGCAGTATTTT
- many TRBJ2-2 TRBV30 CAWKRNSNTGELFF TGTGCCTGGAAGAGGAACTCGAACACCGGGGAGCTGTTTTTT
- once TRBJ2-5 TRBV6-5 CASSYRGRGARVTQYF TGTGCCAGCAGTTACAGGGGACGGGGGGCTCGAGTGACCCAGTACTTT
TRBD1 many TRBJ1-1 TRBV7-9 CASSSLEGAGAFF TGTGCCAGCAGCTCTCTCGAGGGGGCGGGGGCTTTCTTT
- many TRBJ1-1 TRBV7-6 CASSTGTVNTEAFF TGTGCCAGCAGCACCGGGACGGTGAACACTGAAGCTTTCTTT
- - TRBJ1-1 TRBV19 CASSLARGQAFF TGTGCCAGTAGCCTCGCGCGGGGGCAGGCTTTCTTT
- many TRBJ1-1 TRBV29-1 CSVANTEAFF TGCAGCGTTGCTAACACTGAAGCTTTCTTT
- many TRBJ2-3 TRBV20-1 CSARVPGSDTQYF TGCAGTGCTAGAGTTCCAGGGAGTGATACGCAGTATTTT
- many TRBJ1-1 TRBV7-9 CASSSPSTEAFF TGTGCCAGCAGCTCGCCGTCCACTGAAGCTTTCTTT
TRBD2 many TRBJ2-3 TRBV20-1 CSARLPPGGARDTQYF TGCAGTGCTAGACTCCCTCCCGGGGGGGCCAGAGATACGCAGTATTTT
TRBD1 - TRBJ2-7 TRBV20-1 CSAGDRGPYEQYF TGCAGTGCTGGCGACAGGGGACCCTACGAGCAGTACTTC
TRBD2 few TRBJ2-7 TRBV7-9 CASSSGTSTWEQYF TGTGCCAGCAGCTCCGGGACTAGCACTTGGGAGCAGTACTTC
- few TRBJ2-1 TRBV10-3 CAISEEGSSYNEQFF TGTGCCATCAGTGAGGAGGGATCGTCCTACAATGAGCAGTTCTTC
- few TRBJ2-7 TRBV4-1 CASSQSLVEYSYEQYF TGCGCCAGCAGCCAATCACTGGTCGAGTACTCCTACGAGCAGTACTTC
- few TRBJ1-1 TRBV7-9 CASRTGTEAFF TGTGCCAGCAGAACAGGGACTGAAGCTTTCTTT
- many TRBJ2-2 TRBV7-8 CASSPRRWGTGTGELFF TGTGCCAGCAGCCCCAGACGGTGGGGGACGGGCACCGGGGAGCTGTTTTTT
- few TRBJ2-2 TRBV7-3 CASSLNLATNTGELFF TGTGCCAGCAGCTTAAATCTAGCTACGAACACCGGGGAGCTGTTTTTT
TRBD1 - TRBJ2-4 TRBV20-1 CSVPRAGGEGGIQYF TGCAGTGTCCCAAGGGCAGGGGGAGAAGGTGGCATTCAGTACTTC
- - TRBJ1-5 TRBV20-1 CSATAGDGNQSQHF TGCAGTGCTACCGCCGGGGACGGCAATCAGTCCCAGCATTTT
TRBD1 many TRBJ1-4 TRBV6-1 CASVEGQVDEKLFF TGTGCCAGCGTCGAGGGACAGGTCGATGAAAAACTGTTTTTT
TRBD1 few TRBJ1-1 TRBV10-3 CAISTPGQGNTEAFF TGTGCCATCAGTACACCGGGACAGGGGAACACTGAAGCTTTCTTT